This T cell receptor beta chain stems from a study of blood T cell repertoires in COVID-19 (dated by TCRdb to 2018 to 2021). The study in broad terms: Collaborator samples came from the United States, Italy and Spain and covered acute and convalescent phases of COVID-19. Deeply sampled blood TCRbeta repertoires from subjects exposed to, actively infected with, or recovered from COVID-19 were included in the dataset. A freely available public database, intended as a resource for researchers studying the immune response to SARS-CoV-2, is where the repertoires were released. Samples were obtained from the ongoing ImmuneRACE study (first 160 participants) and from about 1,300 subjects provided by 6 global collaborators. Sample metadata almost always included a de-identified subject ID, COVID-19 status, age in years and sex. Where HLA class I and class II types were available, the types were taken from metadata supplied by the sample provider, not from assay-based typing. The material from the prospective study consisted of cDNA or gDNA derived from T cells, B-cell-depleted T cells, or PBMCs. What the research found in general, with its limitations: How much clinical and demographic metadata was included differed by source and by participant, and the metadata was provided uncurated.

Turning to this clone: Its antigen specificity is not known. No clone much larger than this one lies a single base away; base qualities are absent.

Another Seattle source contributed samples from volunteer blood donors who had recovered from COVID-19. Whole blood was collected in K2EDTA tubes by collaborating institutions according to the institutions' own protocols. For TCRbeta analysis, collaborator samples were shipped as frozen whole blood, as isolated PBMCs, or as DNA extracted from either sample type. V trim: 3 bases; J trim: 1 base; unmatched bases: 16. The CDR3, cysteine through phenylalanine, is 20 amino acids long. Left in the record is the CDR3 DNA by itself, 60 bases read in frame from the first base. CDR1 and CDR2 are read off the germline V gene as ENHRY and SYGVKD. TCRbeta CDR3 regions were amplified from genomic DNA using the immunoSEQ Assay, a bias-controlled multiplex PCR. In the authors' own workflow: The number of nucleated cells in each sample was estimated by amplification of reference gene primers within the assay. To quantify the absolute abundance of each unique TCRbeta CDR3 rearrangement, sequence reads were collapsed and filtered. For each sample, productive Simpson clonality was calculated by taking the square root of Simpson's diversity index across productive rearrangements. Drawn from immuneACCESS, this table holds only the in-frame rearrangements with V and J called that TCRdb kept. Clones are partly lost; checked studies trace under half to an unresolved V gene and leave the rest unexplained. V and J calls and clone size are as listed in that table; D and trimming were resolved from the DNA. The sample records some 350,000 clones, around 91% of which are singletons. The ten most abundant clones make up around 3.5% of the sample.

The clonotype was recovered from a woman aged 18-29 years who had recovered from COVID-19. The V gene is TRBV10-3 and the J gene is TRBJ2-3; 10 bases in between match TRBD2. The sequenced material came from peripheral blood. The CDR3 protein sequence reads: CAISDPMGEREGPGTDTQYF. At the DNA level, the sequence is TGTGCCATCAGTGACCCAATGGGGGAGCGGGAGGGCCCTGGCACAGATACGCAGTATTTT.